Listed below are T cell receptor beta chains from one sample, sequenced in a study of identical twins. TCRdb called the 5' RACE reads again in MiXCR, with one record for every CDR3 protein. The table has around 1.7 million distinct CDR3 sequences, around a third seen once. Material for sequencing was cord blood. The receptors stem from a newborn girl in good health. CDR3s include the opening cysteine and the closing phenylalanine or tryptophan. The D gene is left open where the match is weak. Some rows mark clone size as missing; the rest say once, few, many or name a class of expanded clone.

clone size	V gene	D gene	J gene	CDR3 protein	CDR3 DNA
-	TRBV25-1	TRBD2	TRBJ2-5	CASTGTSGTQETQYF	TGTGCCAGCACCGGGACTAGCGGGACCCAAGAGACCCAGTACTTC
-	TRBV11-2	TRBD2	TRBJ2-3	CVSSDRTSAKGDAQYF	TGTGTCAGCAGCGACCGGACTAGCGCTAAGGGAGATGCGCAGTATTTT
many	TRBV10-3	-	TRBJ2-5	CAISEPNRTDQETQYF	TGTGCCATCAGTGAACCAAACCGGACAGACCAAGAGACCCAGTACTTC
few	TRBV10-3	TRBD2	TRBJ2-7	CAISEPGLISYEQYF	TGTGCCATCAGTGAGCCGGGACTAATTTCCTACGAGCAGTACTTC
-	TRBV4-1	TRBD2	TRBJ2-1	CASTSSGSFISYNEQFF	TGCGCCAGCACGAGTAGCGGGAGTTTTATATCCTACAATGAGCAGTTCTTC
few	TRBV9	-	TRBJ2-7	CASSGGYKTYEQYF	TGTGCCAGCAGCGGGGGATACAAGACCTACGAGCAGTACTTC
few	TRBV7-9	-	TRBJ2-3	CASSLARGPQDTQYF	TGTGCCAGCAGCTTAGCTCGGGGTCCCCAGGATACGCAGTATTTT
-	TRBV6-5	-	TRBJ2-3	CASSSNREDTQYF	TGTGCCAGCAGTTCTAACAGGGAAGATACGCAGTATTTT
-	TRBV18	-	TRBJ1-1	CASSPGRWGTEAFF	TGTGCCAGCTCACCGGGACGTTGGGGCACTGAAGCTTTCTTT
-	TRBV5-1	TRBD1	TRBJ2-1	CASSFPWTGDNNEQFF	TGCGCCAGCAGCTTTCCCTGGACAGGGGACAACAATGAGCAGTTCTTC